This TCR beta chain was found in a study of PD-L1 blockade in urothelial cancer. Looking at the study overall: Of 29 patients, about 24 were males with bladder-origin urothelial cancer. Per blood sample, T cells had a median of roughly 150,000.

PCRs were each spiked with synthetic TCR analog templates. Clones were read by immunoSEQ multiplex PCR, and TCRdb kept only the in-frame ones, dropping some. The sample lists some 84,000 clones, 87% occurring once. Patients had locally advanced or metastatic urothelial carcinoma. With 4 bases clipped from V and 5 bases from J, the junction kept 4 bases outside the gene matches. This CDR3 spans 13 amino acids. Per germline, CDR1 SGHTA and CDR2 FQGNSA. The chain links TRBV7-2 to TRBJ2-5; 7 bases are shared with TRBD1. The sequencing used PBMCs, collected around atezolizumab (anti-PD-L1) treatment. The sequence came from a woman aged 70-85 years with urothelial cancer. CDR3 coding DNA: TGTGCCAGCAGCTCGACAGGGCGGGAGACCCAGTACTTC. It yields the protein CASSSTGRETQYF.